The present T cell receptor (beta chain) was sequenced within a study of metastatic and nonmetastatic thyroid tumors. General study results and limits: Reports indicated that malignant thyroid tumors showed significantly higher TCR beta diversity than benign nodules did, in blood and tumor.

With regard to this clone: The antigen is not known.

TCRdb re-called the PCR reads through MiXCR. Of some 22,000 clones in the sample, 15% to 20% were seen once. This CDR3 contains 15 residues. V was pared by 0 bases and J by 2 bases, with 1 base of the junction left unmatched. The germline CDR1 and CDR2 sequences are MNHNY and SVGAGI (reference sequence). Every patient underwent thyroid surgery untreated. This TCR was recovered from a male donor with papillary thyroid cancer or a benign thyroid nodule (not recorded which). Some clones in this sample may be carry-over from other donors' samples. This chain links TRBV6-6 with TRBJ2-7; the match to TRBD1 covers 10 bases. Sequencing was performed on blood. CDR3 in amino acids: CASSYSGQGAYEQYF. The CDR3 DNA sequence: TGTGCCAGCAGTTACTCCGGACAGGGGGCCTACGAGCAGTACTTC.